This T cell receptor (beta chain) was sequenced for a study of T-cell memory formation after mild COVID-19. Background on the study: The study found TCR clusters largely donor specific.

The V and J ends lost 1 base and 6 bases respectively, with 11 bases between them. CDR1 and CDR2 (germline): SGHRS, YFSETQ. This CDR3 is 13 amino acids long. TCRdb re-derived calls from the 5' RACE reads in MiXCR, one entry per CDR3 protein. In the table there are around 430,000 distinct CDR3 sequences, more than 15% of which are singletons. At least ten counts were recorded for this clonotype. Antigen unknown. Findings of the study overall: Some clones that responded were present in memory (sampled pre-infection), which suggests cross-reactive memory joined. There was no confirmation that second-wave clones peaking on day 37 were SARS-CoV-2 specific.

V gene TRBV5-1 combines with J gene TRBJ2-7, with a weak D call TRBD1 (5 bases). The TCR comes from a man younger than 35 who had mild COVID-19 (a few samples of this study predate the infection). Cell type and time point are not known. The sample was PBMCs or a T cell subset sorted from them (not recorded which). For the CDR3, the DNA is TGCGCCAGCAGCTTGCAGGGATCGGCCGAGCAGTACTTC. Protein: CASSLQGSAEQYF. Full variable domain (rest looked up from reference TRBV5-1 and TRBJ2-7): KAGVTQTPRYLIKTRGQQVTLSCSPISGHRSVSWYQQTPGQGLQFLFEYFSETQRNKGNFPGRFSGRQFSNSRSEMNVSTLELGDSALYLCASSLQGSAEQYFGPGTRLTVT.